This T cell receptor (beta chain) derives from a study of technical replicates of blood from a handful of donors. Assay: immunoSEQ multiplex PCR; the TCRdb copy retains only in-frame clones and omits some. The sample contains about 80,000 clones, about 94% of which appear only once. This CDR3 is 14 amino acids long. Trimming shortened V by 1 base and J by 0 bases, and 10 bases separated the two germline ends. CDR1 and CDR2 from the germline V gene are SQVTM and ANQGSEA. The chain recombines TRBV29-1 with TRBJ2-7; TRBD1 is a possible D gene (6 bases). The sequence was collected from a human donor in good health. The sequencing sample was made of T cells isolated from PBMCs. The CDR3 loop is CSVEGTANSYEQYF. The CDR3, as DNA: TGCAGCGTTGAAGGGACAGCTAACTCCTACGAGCAGTACTTC.